One sample yielded the 9 T cell receptor beta chains listed below, sequenced in a study of T cell changes during pregnancy in multiple sclerosis. Some clones are missing from TCRdb's copy, which holds only in-frame ones; the method was immunoSEQ multiplex PCR. The table lists approximately 98,000 clones, about 90% of them singletons. The starting material was peripheral blood, obtained after pregnancy. The source is a female donor in good health, enrolled as a control in a pregnancy study.

The gene calls are TRBV5-5 and TRBJ2-5, with unresolved D. The CDR3 sequence is 13 residues long. Germline V gene data show CDR1 as SGHKS and CDR2 as YYEKEE (reference sequence). Deletions cut 0 bases from V and 2 bases from J, with 5 bases between. The CDR3 reads CASSLVHQETQYF. The DNA for the CDR3 is TGTGCCAGCAGCTTGGTCCATCAAGAGACCCAGTACTTC.

This sequence joins TRBV25-1 and TRBJ1-1; perhaps TRBD1 as D (5 bases). The V gene's germline CDR1 is MGHDK and CDR2 SYGVNS. The CDR3 covers 13 residues. Trimming stripped 7 bases from V and 5 bases from J, with 14 bases between. The CDR3 spells CASNLIGGTEAFF. In nucleotides, the CDR3 is TGTGCCAGCAACCTGATCGGGGGGACTGAAGCTTTCTTT.

The chain combines TRBV7-9 with TRBJ2-2, with D uncertain. The CDR3 length is 11 residues. Trimming cost V 6 bases and J 5 bases, with 4 bases left between them. The germline V gene has CDR1 SEHNR and CDR2 FQNEAQ (reference sequence). CDR3 sequence (DNA): TGTGCCAGCAGTACAACCGGGGAGCTGTTTTTT. Translation: CASSTTGELFF. The whole variable domain, filled in from reference TRBV7-9 and TRBJ2-2, reads DTGVSQNPRHKITKRGQNVTFRCDPISEHNRLYWYRQTLGQGPEFLTYFQNEAQLEKSRLLSDRFSAERPKGSFSTLEIQRTEQGDSAMYLCASSTTGELFFGEGSRLTVL.

V usage is TRBV4-1 and J usage is TRBJ1-3; D unresolved. CDR1 is MGHRA and CDR2 is YSYEKL in the germline V gene. V lost 4 bases to trimming and J lost 1 base, with 8 bases between them. The CDR3 is 14 residues long. CDR3 in amino acids: CASSLGRSGNTIYF. The CDR3 nucleotides are TGCGCCAGCAGCCTTGGGAGGTCTGGAAACACCATATATTTT.

On this clone: Relative to the germline gene, one junction end is altered; a read error may explain this. The rearrangement joins TRBV19 to TRBJ2-3; 7 nucleotides align to TRBD1. The CDR3 is made up of 14 amino acids. Germline loops: CDR1 LNHDA, CDR2 SQIVND (reference sequence). CDR3 in amino acids: CASSIRTGTNTQYF. The DNA of the CDR3 is TGTGCCAGTAGTATCCGGACAGGCACAAATACGCAGTATTTT.

The table lists this clone with a count of one. The rearrangement joins TRBV13 to TRBJ2-3, with D possibly TRBD2 on 5 matching bases. The CDR3 runs 14 residues. CDR1 is PRHDT and CDR2 is FYEKMQ in the germline V gene (reference sequence). Trimming removed 5 bases from V and 6 bases from J, with 15 bases in between. CDR3 loop: CASSQTARGDTQYF. As DNA, the CDR3 is TGTGCCAGCAGCCAGACCGCCCGAGGGGATACGCAGTATTTT. The whole variable domain, filled in from reference TRBV13 and TRBJ2-3, reads AAGVIQSPRHLIKEKRETATLKCYPIPRHDTVYWYQQGPGQDPQFLISFYEKMQSDKGSIPDRFSAQQFSDYHSELNMSSLELGDSALYFCASSQTARGDTQYFGPGTRLTVL.

In this sample, this clone turned up once. The rearrangement uses TRBV15 and TRBJ2-3; a weak D match, TRBD2 (6 bases). V was cut by 3 bases and J by 6 bases, with 10 bases left in between. This CDR3 spans 13 amino acids. Germline loops: CDR1 LNHNV, CDR2 YYDKDF (reference sequence). The CDR3 loop is CATSRDYRDTQYF. The CDR3 DNA sequence: TGTGCCACCAGCAGGGACTACAGGGATACGCAGTATTTT.

The chain uses TRBV28 and TRBJ2-1; TRBD2 aligns across 8 bases. Germline CDR1 and CDR2: MDHEN and SYDVKM. With 8 bases clipped from V and 10 bases from J, the junction kept 13 bases outside the gene matches. The CDR3 is 14 amino acids. The DNA for the CDR3 is TGTGCCAGCGGGGGAGGACTAGCTGGTGGCGAGCAGTTCTTC. It is translated as CASGGGLAGGEQFF.

The chain carries TRBV9 and TRBJ1-4, with D perhaps TRBD1 (6 bases). V was pared by 4 bases and J by 4 bases, with 14 bases between. The CDR3 is 15 residues long. Germline lookup yields CDR1 SGDLS and CDR2 YYNGEE. CDR3 loop: CASSTRTALNEKLFF. The CDR3 DNA sequence: TGTGCCAGCAGCACCCGGACAGCACTTAATGAAAAACTGTTTTTT.